The rows below give T cell receptor beta chains drawn from one sample of a study of cytomegalovirus exposure and HLA in healthy donors. Some clones are missing from TCRdb's copy, which holds only in-frame ones; the method was immunoSEQ multiplex PCR. Among roughly 190,000 clones listed, approximately 80% were seen once. Sample: PBMCs. The source of these receptors is a woman in her 50s in good health and CMV-seronegative. CDR3s include the opening cysteine and the closing phenylalanine or tryptophan. The D gene is left open where the match is weak. Size tells how often a clone was seen (once, few, many) or the class of an expanded clone, and some rows leave it out.

j_call clone_size v_call d_call cdr3_aa cdr3_nt
TRBJ1-2 . TRBV23-1 TRBD1 CASSGQGRAGYGYTF TGCGCCAGCAGCGGACAGGGCCGAGCGGGCTATGGCTACACCTTC
TRBJ2-5 . TRBV18 . CASSDFSRRRETQYF TGTGCCAGCTCCGACTTTTCTAGGCGACGGGAGACCCAGTACTTC
TRBJ1-3 . TRBV2 TRBD1 CASSPTGAAGNTIYF TGTGCCAGCAGTCCTACAGGGGCCGCTGGAAACACCATATATTTT
TRBJ2-2 . TRBV9 . CASSPYSSNTGELFF TGTGCCAGCAGCCCGTACAGCTCGAACACCGGGGAGCTGTTTTTT
TRBJ1-1 . TRBV7-3 . CASSSQVNTEAFF TGTGCCAGCAGCTCACAGGTCAACACTGAAGCTTTCTTT
TRBJ1-4 . TRBV27 TRBD1 CASTTTGTGGEKLFF TGTGCCAGCACCACCACCGGGACAGGGGGCGAAAAACTGTTTTTT
TRBJ1-1 . TRBV28 TRBD1 CASSDMTGSGGANTEAFF TGTGCCAGCAGCGACATGACAGGGTCGGGTGGGGCGAACACTGAAGCTTTCTTT
TRBJ1-2 . TRBV14 . CASSQYKGGYGYTF TGTGCCAGCAGCCAATATAAAGGGGGCTATGGCTACACCTTC
TRBJ2-7 . TRBV9 . CASSVGTNSYEQYF TGTGCCAGCAGCGTAGGGACAAACTCCTACGAGCAGTACTTC
TRBJ1-5 . TRBV7-2 . CASSEQNNQPQHF TGTGCCAGCAGCGAACAGAACAATCAGCCCCAGCATTTT
TRBJ1-1 . TRBV6-5 TRBD1 CASSSNTGGTEAFF TGTGCCAGCAGTTCCAATACAGGGGGCACTGAAGCTTTCTTT
TRBJ2-3 . TRBV11-2 TRBD2 CASSHRTSGTDTQYF TGTGCCAGCAGCCATAGGACTAGCGGGACAGATACGCAGTATTTT
TRBJ2-1 . TRBV7-2 TRBD2 CASSLGRVGGPYNEQFF TGTGCCAGCAGCTTAGGACGGGTGGGAGGGCCTTACAATGAGCAGTTCTTC
TRBJ2-2 . TRBV5-3 TRBD2 CARSRQIAGAGTGELFF TGTGCCAGAAGTCGGCAAATAGCGGGAGCTGGCACCGGGGAGCTGTTTTTT
TRBJ1-4 . TRBV19 . CASSIGRLATNEKLFF TGTGCCAGTAGTATCGGGAGATTGGCAACTAATGAAAAACTGTTTTTT
TRBJ2-5 . TRBV19 TRBD1 CASSIGQGALEKTQYF TGTGCCAGTAGTATCGGGCAGGGGGCGCTTGAGAAGACCCAGTACTTC
TRBJ2-7 . TRBV13 . CASSLGQVAYEQYF TGTGCCAGCAGCTTGGGGCAGGTTGCCTACGAGCAGTACTTC
TRBJ1-2 . TRBV2 . CASSGEVKYGYTF TGTGCCAGCAGTGGCGAAGTTAAGTATGGCTACACCTTC
TRBJ1-3 . TRBV21-1 . CASSLIRGSSGNTIYF TGTGCCAGCAGCCTAATTAGAGGGAGCTCTGGAAACACCATATATTTT
TRBJ2-1 few TRBV25-1 . CASSYSRLANEQFF TGTGCCAGCAGTTACTCGCGGCTAGCTAATGAGCAGTTCTTC
TRBJ2-7 . TRBV5-6 . CASSLVEISYEQYF TGTGCCAGCAGCTTGGTAGAGATCTCCTACGAGCAGTACTTC
TRBJ2-7 . TRBV5-1 TRBD1 CASSLQGGSYEQYF TGCGCCAGCAGCTTACAGGGGGGTTCCTACGAGCAGTACTTC